The 9 T cell receptor beta chains in this list originate from one sample, sequenced in a study of blood T cell repertoires in COVID-19. The table came from immunoSEQ multiplex PCR; TCRdb's copy has only in-frame clones and leaves some out. The sample records hundreds of thousands of clones, more than 85% being singletons. The sample consisted of peripheral blood. The receptors here all came from a human donor in a cohort sampled during active COVID-19.

This chain joins TRBV6-5 and TRBJ2-6; TRBD1 matches at 8 bases. Germline CDR1 reads MNHEY; CDR2 reads SVGAGI. The V segment lost 4 bases and the J segment 5 bases; nucleotides outside the gene matches: 7. CDR3 length: 16 residues. The CDR3 spells CASSSTGASWANVLTF. Here the CDR3 DNA reads TGTGCCAGCAGTTCGACAGGGGCCTCCTGGGCCAACGTCCTGACTTTC.

J is TRBJ2-1 and V is TRBV30; D possibly corresponds to TRBD1 (5 bases). The germline V and J ends were trimmed by 5 bases and 3 bases, with 17 bases remaining between them. CDR1 is GTSNPN, CDR2 SVGIG, per germline (reference sequence). The CDR3 sequence is 15 residues long. DNA of the CDR3: TGTGCCTGGGAGACAGACCGTTTTCACTACAATGAGCAGTTCTTC. Protein product: CAWETDRFHYNEQFF. The whole variable domain, filled in from reference TRBV30 and TRBJ2-1, reads SQTIHQWPATLVQPVGSPLSLECTVEGTSNPNLYWYRQAAGRGLQLLFYSVGIGQISSEVPQNLSASRPQDRQFILSSKKLLLSDSGFYLCAWETDRFHYNEQFFGPGTRLTVL.

This chain joins TRBV19 and TRBJ2-7, with 8 bases that match TRBD2. The CDR3 runs to 16 residues. Trimming removed 6 bases from V and 5 bases from J; junction bases left unmatched: 15. Per germline, CDR1 LNHDA and CDR2 SQIVND (reference sequence). CDR3 in amino acids: CASSPRRDSGTHEQYF. The DNA for the CDR3 is TGTGCCAGTAGCCCTCGGAGGGATAGCGGGACCCACGAGCAGTACTTC.

Of note for this clone: This could be a read error, since a much larger clone is one nucleotide away. The same CDR3 arises from other DNA sequences in this sample as well. The V gene is TRBV3-1 (or the pseudogene TRBV3-2), the J gene TRBJ2-6, with D perhaps TRBD1 (6 bases). Trimming left V 3 bases short and J 0 bases short, with 6 bases between. This CDR3 spans 15 amino acids. Germline-derived CDR1 and CDR2 are LGHDT and YNNKEL (reference sequence). CDR3 bases: TGTGCCAGCAGCCAGGACAGCTCTGGGGCCAACGTCCTGACTTTC. It yields the protein CASSQDSSGANVLTF.

This clone has just one count. The chain's CDR3 is CASSFDGYEQYF. CDR3 bases: TGCGCCAGCAGCTTCGACGGGTACGAGCAGTACTTC. This chain links TRBV5-1 with TRBJ2-7; D call uncertain. Looked up from germline, CDR1 is SGHRS and CDR2 is YFSETQ. This CDR3 spans 12 amino acids. With 2 bases removed from V and 4 bases from J, the gap between germline ends came to 7 bases. Full variable domain (outside the CDR3, taken from reference TRBV5-1 and TRBJ2-7): KAGVTQTPRYLIKTRGQQVTLSCSPISGHRSVSWYQQTPGQGLQFLFEYFSETQRNKGNFPGRFSGRQFSNSRSEMNVSTLELGDSALYLCASSFDGYEQYFGPGTRLTVT.

The V call is TRBV12-2, the J call TRBJ2-6; no DNA check was done on the table's D call, TRBD1. TRBV12-2 is a pseudogene locus. This CDR3 is 15 amino acids long. The CDR3 DNA is TGTGCAAGTCGTCTCAGACACTCTGGGGCCAACGTCCTGACTTTC. It translates to CASRLRHSGANVLTF.

V and J are TRBV19 and TRBJ1-2; unclear D gene. V lost 3 bases, J lost 4 bases, and 18 bases lay in between. Looked up from germline, CDR1 is LNHDA and CDR2 is SQIVND (reference sequence). CDR3 size: 16 residues. CDR3 loop: CASSIRSASATYGYTF. The CDR3 DNA follows: TGTGCCAGTAGTATTAGGTCGGCGTCAGCGACCTATGGCTACACCTTC.

The chain links TRBV3-1 (or the pseudogene TRBV3-2) to TRBJ2-5; TRBD2 matches 12 bases. Germline trimming cut 6 bases from V and 5 bases from J; bases unmatched to any gene: 7. Germline V gives CDR1 LGHDT, CDR2 YNNKEL (reference sequence). CDR3 length: 15 residues. In DNA, the CDR3 is TGTGCCAGCAGTCGCCCCCTAGCGGGAGGGGAGACCCAGTACTTC. It is translated as CASSRPLAGGETQYF.

The CDR3 sequence is CASSSLSGDVTEAFF. CDR3 nucleotides: TGCGCCAGCAGCTCCCTCTCAGGGGATGTCACTGAAGCTTTCTTT. This rearrangement joins TRBV5-1 to TRBJ1-1; perhaps TRBD1 as D (6 bases). This CDR3 spans 15 amino acids. Trimming cost V 3 bases and J 4 bases, with 16 bases left between them. CDR1 SGHRS and CDR2 YFSETQ come from the germline V gene. Combining the CDR3 with reference TRBV5-1 and TRBJ1-1 gives the whole variable domain KAGVTQTPRYLIKTRGQQVTLSCSPISGHRSVSWYQQTPGQGLQFLFEYFSETQRNKGNFPGRFSGRQFSNSRSEMNVSTLELGDSALYLCASSSLSGDVTEAFFGQGTRLTVV.